The present entry profiles one TCR beta chain with its context. Its antigen is still unknown. TCRdb's table, derived via immunoSEQ multiplex PCR, lists solely in-frame clones and lacks some. The table lists fewer than 35,000 clones, around 81% of them singletons. The V segment lost 5 bases and the J segment 5 bases; nucleotides outside the gene matches: 4. The CDR3 totals 15 residues. Per the germline V gene, CDR1 is KGHSH and CDR2 is LQKENI. The source of the sample is a study of T cells in narcolepsy. Overall study results and limits: HCRT-specific and TRIB2-specific autoreactive clonotypes appeared among same-patient CSF and blood CD4+ clonotypes.

The J gene is TRBJ2-5, the V gene TRBV18; 14 bases map to TRBD2. The receptor was derived from a human donor with narcolepsy. Sequenced sample: CD45RA- memory CD4+ T cells from PBMCs. The CDR3 DNA is TGTGCCAGCTCAAGACTAGCGGGGGGGCCGGAGACCCAGTACTTC. It specifies CASSRLAGGPETQYF. The entire variable domain, with the rest obtained from reference TRBV18 and TRBJ2-5, is as follows: NAGVMQNPRHLVRRRGQEARLRCSPMKGHSHVYWYRQLPEEGLKFMVYLQKENIIDESGMPKERFSAEFPKEGPSILRIQQVVRGDSAAYFCASSRLAGGPETQYFGPGTRLLVL.